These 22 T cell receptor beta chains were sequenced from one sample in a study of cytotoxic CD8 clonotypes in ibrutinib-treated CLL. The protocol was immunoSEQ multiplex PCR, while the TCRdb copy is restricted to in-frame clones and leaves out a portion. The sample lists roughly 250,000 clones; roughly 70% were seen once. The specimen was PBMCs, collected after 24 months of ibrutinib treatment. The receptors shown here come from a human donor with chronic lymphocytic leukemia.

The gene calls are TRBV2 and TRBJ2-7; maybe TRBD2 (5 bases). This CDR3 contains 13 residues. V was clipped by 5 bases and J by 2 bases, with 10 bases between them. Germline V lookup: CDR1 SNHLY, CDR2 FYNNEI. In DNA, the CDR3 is TGTGCCAGCAGTCGAGGGCCCCCCTACGAGCAGTACTTC. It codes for CASSRGPPYEQYF.

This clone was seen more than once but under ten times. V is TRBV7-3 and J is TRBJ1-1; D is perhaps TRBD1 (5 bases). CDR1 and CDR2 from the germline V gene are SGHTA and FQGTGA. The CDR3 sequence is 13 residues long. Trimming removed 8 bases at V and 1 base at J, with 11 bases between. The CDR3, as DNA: TGTGCCAGCCAAGCTCAGGGGAACACTGAAGCTTTCTTT. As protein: CASQAQGNTEAFF.

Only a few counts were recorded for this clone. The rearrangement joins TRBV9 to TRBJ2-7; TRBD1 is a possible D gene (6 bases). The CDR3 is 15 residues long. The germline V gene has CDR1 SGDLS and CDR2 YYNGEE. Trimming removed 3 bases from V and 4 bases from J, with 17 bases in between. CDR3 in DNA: TGTGCCAGCAGCGAGGCCCTGGACAGACCGTACGAGCAGTACTTC. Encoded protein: CASSEALDRPYEQYF.

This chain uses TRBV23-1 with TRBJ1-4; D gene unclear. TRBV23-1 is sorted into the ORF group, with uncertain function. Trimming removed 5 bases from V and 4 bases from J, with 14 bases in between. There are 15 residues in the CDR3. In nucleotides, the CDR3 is TGCGCCAGCAGTGGGGATATACAGCGTAATGAAAAACTGTTTTTT. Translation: CASSGDIQRNEKLFF.

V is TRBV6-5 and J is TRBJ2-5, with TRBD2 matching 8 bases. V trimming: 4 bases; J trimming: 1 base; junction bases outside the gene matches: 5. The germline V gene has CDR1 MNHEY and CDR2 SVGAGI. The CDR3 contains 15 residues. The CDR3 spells CASSWYRGGQETQYF. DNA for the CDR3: TGTGCCAGCAGTTGGTACCGGGGGGGCCAAGAGACCCAGTACTTC.

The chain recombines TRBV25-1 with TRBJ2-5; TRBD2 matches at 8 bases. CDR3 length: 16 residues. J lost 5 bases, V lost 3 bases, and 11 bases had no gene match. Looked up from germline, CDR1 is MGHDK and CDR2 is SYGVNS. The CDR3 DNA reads TGTGCCAGCAGTGACGACAGTCCGGGACTAGGGGAGACCCAGTACTTC. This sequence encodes CASSDDSPGLGETQYF.

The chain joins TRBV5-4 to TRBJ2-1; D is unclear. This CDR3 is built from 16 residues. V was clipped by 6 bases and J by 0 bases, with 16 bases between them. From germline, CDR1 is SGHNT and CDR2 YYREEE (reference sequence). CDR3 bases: TGTGCCAGCACAGTGGCTGGCCCCGTCTCCTACAATGAGCAGTTCTTC. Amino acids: CASTVAGPVSYNEQFF.

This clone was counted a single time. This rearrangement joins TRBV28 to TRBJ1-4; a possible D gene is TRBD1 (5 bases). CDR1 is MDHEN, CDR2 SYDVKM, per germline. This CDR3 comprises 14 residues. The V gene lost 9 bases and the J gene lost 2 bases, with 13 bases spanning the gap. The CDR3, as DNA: TGTGCCAGTACGACAGCGGAGACTAATGAAAAACTGTTTTTT. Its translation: CASTTAETNEKLFF.

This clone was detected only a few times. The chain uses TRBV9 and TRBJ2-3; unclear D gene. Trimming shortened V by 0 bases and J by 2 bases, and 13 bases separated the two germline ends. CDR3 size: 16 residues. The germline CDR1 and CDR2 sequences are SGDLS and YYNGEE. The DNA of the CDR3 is TGTGCCAGCAGCGTAGTAGCCATGGGCGCCACAGATACGCAGTATTTT. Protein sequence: CASSVVAMGATDTQYF.

The CDR3 DNA reads as TGTGCCAGCAGCTTAACGAACAGGTTCAATGAGCAGTTCTTC. Residues: CASSLTNRFNEQFF. V is TRBV7-9 and J is TRBJ2-1; D is perhaps TRBD1 (5 bases). V was cut by 2 bases and J by 6 bases, with 11 bases left in between. Germline CDR1 SEHNR, CDR2 FQNEAQ (reference sequence). This CDR3 spans 14 amino acids.

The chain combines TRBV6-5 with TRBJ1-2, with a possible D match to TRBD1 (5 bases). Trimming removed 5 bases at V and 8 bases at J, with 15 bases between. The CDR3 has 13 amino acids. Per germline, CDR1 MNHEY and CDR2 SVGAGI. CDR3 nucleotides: TGTGCCAGCAGTGTACGGGGCGCGAGGGGCTACACCTTC. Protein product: CASSVRGARGYTF.

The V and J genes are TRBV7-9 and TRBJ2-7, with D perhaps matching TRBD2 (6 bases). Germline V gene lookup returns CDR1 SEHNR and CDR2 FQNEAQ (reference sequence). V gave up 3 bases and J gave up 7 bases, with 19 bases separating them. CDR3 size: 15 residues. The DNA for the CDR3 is TGTGCCAGCAGCTTGGGCCTCGGGGGTCACGAGGAGCAGTACTTC. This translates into CASSLGLGGHEEQYF.

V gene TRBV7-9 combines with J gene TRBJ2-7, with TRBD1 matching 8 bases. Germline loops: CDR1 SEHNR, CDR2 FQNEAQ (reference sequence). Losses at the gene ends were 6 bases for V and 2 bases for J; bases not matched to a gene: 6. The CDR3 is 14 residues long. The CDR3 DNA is TGTGCCAGCAGACCACGGGACAGGACCTACGAGCAGTACTTC. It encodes CASRPRDRTYEQYF.

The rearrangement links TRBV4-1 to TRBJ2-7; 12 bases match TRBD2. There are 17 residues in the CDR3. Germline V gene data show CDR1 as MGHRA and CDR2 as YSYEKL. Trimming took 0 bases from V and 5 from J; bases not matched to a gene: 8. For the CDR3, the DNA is TGCGCCAGCAGCCAAGAACGACTAGCGGGAGTTGAAAACGAGCAGTACTTC. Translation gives CASSQERLAGVENEQYF.

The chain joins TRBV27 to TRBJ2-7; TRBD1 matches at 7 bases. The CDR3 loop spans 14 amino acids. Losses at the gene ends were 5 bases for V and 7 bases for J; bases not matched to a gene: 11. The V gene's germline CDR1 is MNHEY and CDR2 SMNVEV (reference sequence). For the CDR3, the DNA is TGTGCCAGCAGTATAGGGACAGTCTTGACTGAGCAGTACTTC. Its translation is CASSIGTVLTEQYF.

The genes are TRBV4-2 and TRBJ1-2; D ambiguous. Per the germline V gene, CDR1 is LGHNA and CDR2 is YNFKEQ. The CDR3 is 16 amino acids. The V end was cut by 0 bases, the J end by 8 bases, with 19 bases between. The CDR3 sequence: CASSQDSSVDQLGYTF. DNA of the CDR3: TGTGCCAGCAGCCAAGATTCGTCAGTAGATCAACTAGGCTACACCTTC.

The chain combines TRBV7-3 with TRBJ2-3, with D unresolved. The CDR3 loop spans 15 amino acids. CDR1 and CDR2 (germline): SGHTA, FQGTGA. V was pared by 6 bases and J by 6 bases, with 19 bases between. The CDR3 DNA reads TGTGCCAGCAGTTCCACGTTTCAGGCTCGGGATACGCAGTATTTT. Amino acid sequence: CASSSTFQARDTQYF. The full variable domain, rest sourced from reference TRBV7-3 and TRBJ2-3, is GAGVSQTPSNKVTEKGKYVELRCDPISGHTALYWYRQSLGQGPEFLIYFQGTGAADDSGLPNDRFFAVRPEGSVSTLKIQRTERGDSAVYLCASSSTFQARDTQYFGPGTRLTVL.

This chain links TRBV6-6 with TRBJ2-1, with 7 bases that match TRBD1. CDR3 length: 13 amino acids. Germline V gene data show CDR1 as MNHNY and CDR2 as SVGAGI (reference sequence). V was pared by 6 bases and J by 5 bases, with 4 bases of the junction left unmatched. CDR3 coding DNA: TGTGCCAGCAGCATGACAGGGAACAATGAGCAGTTCTTC. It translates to CASSMTGNNEQFF.

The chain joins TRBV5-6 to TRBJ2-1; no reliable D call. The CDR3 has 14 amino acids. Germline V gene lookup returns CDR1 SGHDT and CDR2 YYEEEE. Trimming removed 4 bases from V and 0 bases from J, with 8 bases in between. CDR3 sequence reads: CASSPGYSYNEQFF. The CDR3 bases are TGTGCCAGCAGCCCTGGATACTCCTACAATGAGCAGTTCTTC. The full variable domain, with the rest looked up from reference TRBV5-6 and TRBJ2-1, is DAGVTQSPTHLIKTRGQQVTLRCSPKSGHDTVSWYQQALGQGPQFIFQYYEEEERQRGNFPDRFSGHQFPNYSSELNVNALLLGDSALYLCASSPGYSYNEQFFGPGTRLTVL.

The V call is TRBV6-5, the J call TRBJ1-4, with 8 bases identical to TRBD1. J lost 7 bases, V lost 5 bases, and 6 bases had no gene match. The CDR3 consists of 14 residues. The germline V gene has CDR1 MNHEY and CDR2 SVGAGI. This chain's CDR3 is CASSRWDRSEKLFF. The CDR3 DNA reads TGTGCCAGCAGTAGATGGGACAGGAGTGAAAAACTGTTTTTT.

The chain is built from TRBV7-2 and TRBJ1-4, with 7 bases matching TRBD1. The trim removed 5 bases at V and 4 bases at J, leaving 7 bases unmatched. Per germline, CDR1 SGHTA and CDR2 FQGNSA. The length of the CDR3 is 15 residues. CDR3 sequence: CASSQGQLLNEKLFF. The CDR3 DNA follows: TGTGCCAGCAGCCAGGGACAGCTCCTTAATGAAAAACTGTTTTTT.

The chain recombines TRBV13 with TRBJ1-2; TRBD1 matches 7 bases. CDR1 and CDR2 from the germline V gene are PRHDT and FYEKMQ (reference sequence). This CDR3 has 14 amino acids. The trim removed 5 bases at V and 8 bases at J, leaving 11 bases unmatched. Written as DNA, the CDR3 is TGTGCCAGCAGCCCCGTAAAGACAGGGAACGGCTACACCTTC. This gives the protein CASSPVKTGNGYTF.